Following are 32 T cell receptor beta chains from one sample sequenced in a study of Tregs in tolerant kidney transplant recipients. Method: immunoSEQ multiplex PCR; TCRdb's copy keeps in-frame clones and lacks some. The profile shows 50,000 to 75,000 clones, approximately 85% of them singletons. Sequenced here: Tregs from blood, sampled before the transplant. These receptors were taken from a human donor who received a combined kidney and bone marrow transplant.

The J gene is TRBJ1-1, the V gene TRBV6-5; the D gene is possibly TRBD1 (6 bases). The length of the CDR3 is 15 residues. Per the germline V gene, CDR1 is MNHEY and CDR2 is SVGAGI. The V end lost 5 bases, the J end lost 4 bases, and 17 bases lay between the germline ends. CDR3 DNA: TGTGCCAGCAGTAGCCCCGCAACACAGGGCACTGAAGCTTTCTTT. It translates to CASSSPATQGTEAFF.

The chain employs TRBV6-4 and TRBJ1-4; 9 bases are a match to TRBD1. Germline CDR1 reads MRHNA; CDR2 reads SNTAGT. Germline trimming cut 7 bases from V and 0 bases from J; bases unmatched to any gene: 9. The CDR3 extends over 17 amino acids. In DNA form, the CDR3 reads TGTGCCAGCATTGTGGGACAGGGATGTGCAACTAATGAAAAACTGTTTTTT. Residues: CASIVGQGCATNEKLFF.

The chain employs TRBV5-1 and TRBJ2-7; D is uncertain. The CDR3 runs to 14 residues. The ends were cut back, 4 bases at V and 6 bases at J, with 17 bases in the middle. In germline, CDR1 is SGHRS, CDR2 YFSETQ. The CDR3 protein is CASSHPPLMAEQYF. In DNA, the CDR3 is TGCGCCAGCAGCCACCCGCCGTTGATGGCCGAGCAGTACTTC. The whole variable domain, remainder taken from reference TRBV5-1 and TRBJ2-7, is KAGVTQTPRYLIKTRGQQVTLSCSPISGHRSVSWYQQTPGQGLQFLFEYFSETQRNKGNFPGRFSGRQFSNSRSEMNVSTLELGDSALYLCASSHPPLMAEQYFGPGTRLTVT.

This chain joins TRBV6-5 and TRBJ1-2, with D unclear. The ends were cut back, 6 bases at V and 0 bases at J, with 5 bases in the middle. This CDR3 is 12 amino acids long. Germline V gene sequence: CDR1 MNHEY, CDR2 SVGAGI. The CDR3 loop is CASSPANYGYTF. CDR3 DNA: TGTGCCAGCAGCCCGGCTAACTATGGCTACACCTTC.

This sequence joins TRBV10-3 and TRBJ1-1, with 7 bases identical to TRBD1. CDR3 length: 15 residues. The V and J ends lost 6 bases and 5 bases, in that order; junction bases with no gene match: 12. Germline assignment: CDR1 ENHRY and CDR2 SYGVKD. This CDR3 is CAIRRDRIVGTEAFF. CDR3 nucleotides: TGTGCCATCAGGCGGGACAGAATAGTAGGGACTGAAGCTTTCTTT.

This clone appeared a few times. V and J are TRBV27 and TRBJ2-2; D might be TRBD2 (7 bases). Between the trimmed V and J ends, which lost 6 bases and 6 bases, there was a span of 20 bases. Per germline, CDR1 MNHEY and CDR2 SMNVEV (reference sequence). The CDR3 loop spans 16 amino acids. The CDR3 is CASSPWGGARSGELFF. As DNA, the CDR3 is TGTGCCAGCAGCCCTTGGGGGGGCGCAAGGTCCGGGGAGCTGTTTTTT.

The chain has TRBV5-1 and TRBJ2-2; D possibly corresponds to TRBD2 (6 bases). The germline CDR1 and CDR2 sequences are SGHRS and YFSETQ. The V end lost 1 base, the J end lost 4 bases, and 11 bases lay between the germline ends. The CDR3 has 15 amino acids. CDR3 amino acids: CASSLSSGATGELFF. The CDR3 DNA follows: TGCGCCAGCAGCTTGAGTAGCGGAGCCACCGGGGAGCTGTTTTTT. Full variable domain (remainder filled in from reference TRBV5-1 and TRBJ2-2): KAGVTQTPRYLIKTRGQQVTLSCSPISGHRSVSWYQQTPGQGLQFLFEYFSETQRNKGNFPGRFSGRQFSNSRSEMNVSTLELGDSALYLCASSLSSGATGELFFGEGSRLTVL.

This chain joins TRBV11-2 and TRBJ1-3; D remains unclear. V was clipped by 5 bases and J by 3 bases, with 11 bases between them. Germline-derived CDR1 and CDR2 are SGHAT and FQNNGV. The CDR3 extends over 14 amino acids. CDR3 protein: CASSLEDYGNTIYF. The DNA of the CDR3 is TGTGCCAGCAGCCTGGAGGATTATGGAAACACCATATATTTT.

The chain is built from TRBV7-2 and TRBJ2-1; 7 nucleotides agree with TRBD2. After removal of 3 bases from V and 1 base from J, the junction contained 3 bases not matched to a gene. Germline loops: CDR1 SGHTA, CDR2 FQGNSA. This CDR3 is 15 amino acids long. CDR3 loop: CASSFGTTSYNEQFF. Here the CDR3 DNA reads TGTGCCAGCAGCTTCGGGACTACGTCCTACAATGAGCAGTTCTTC.

This clone appeared once. The rearrangement links TRBV9 to TRBJ2-2; the D is unclear. CDR1 and CDR2 from the germline V gene are SGDLS and YYNGEE. Trimming stripped 2 bases from V and 8 bases from J, with 10 bases between. This CDR3 is built from 13 residues. The CDR3 sequence is CASSVGVSGELFF. The CDR3 region has the DNA TGTGCCAGCAGCGTTGGGGTCTCGGGGGAGCTGTTTTTT.

DNA for the CDR3: TGTGCCAGCAGTCCCGCAGACGTACAGGGTTATCGCTCCTACGAGCAGTACTTC. Protein product: CASSPADVQGYRSYEQYF. The rearrangement joins TRBV19 to TRBJ2-7; TRBD1 is a possible D gene (6 bases). Germline V lookup: CDR1 LNHDA, CDR2 SQIVND (reference sequence). This CDR3 is 18 amino acids long. Trimming shortened V by 9 bases and J by 0 bases, and 27 bases separated the two germline ends.

The chain uses TRBV5-1 and TRBJ2-7; no clear D. This CDR3 has 15 amino acids. Germline CDR1 and CDR2: SGHRS and YFSETQ. Deletions cut 2 bases from V and 4 bases from J, with 16 bases between. The CDR3 region has the DNA TGCGCCAGCAGCTTACTCCCCCTTGTGGGATACGAGCAGTACTTC. Protein product: CASSLLPLVGYEQYF. Drawing the rest from reference TRBV5-1 and TRBJ2-7, the complete variable domain is KAGVTQTPRYLIKTRGQQVTLSCSPISGHRSVSWYQQTPGQGLQFLFEYFSETQRNKGNFPGRFSGRQFSNSRSEMNVSTLELGDSALYLCASSLLPLVGYEQYFGPGTRLTVT.

The V gene is TRBV4-1, the J gene TRBJ2-7, with D tentatively TRBD1 (6 bases). Trimming pared 3 bases from V and 4 bases from J, leaving 13 bases between. CDR1 is MGHRA, CDR2 YSYEKL, per germline. CDR3 size: 14 residues. CDR3 in amino acids: CASSHPTGPYEQYF. DNA for the CDR3: TGCGCCAGCAGCCATCCGACAGGACCGTACGAGCAGTACTTC.

The chain joins TRBV5-1 to TRBJ2-1; 7 bases are shared with TRBD1. CDR3 length: 17 residues. The germline V gene has CDR1 SGHRS and CDR2 YFSETQ. Trimming took 4 bases from V and 6 from J; bases not matched to a gene: 16. The CDR3, as DNA: TGCGCCAGCAGCCAAACCCCAAACAGGGGATGGAGCAATGAGCAGTTCTTC. Translation gives CASSQTPNRGWSNEQFF.

The chain joins TRBV18 to TRBJ1-2; 9 bases map to TRBD1. The CDR3 spans 13 residues. From germline, CDR1 is KGHSH and CDR2 LQKENI. J gave up 8 bases and V 3 bases, and 4 bases lay outside the gene matches. The CDR3 here is CASSPWTGEGYTF. DNA for the CDR3: TGTGCCAGCTCACCCTGGACAGGGGAAGGCTACACCTTC.

This chain connects TRBV6-5 to TRBJ2-7; no clear D gene. The CDR3 totals 15 residues. Trimming stripped 0 bases from V and 6 bases from J, with 15 bases between. The germline gives CDR1 MNHEY, CDR2 SVGAGI. The CDR3 loop is CASSYSKPAASEQYF. CDR3 in DNA: TGTGCCAGCAGTTACTCGAAACCCGCTGCCTCCGAGCAGTACTTC.

The chain employs TRBV5-1 and TRBJ1-1; TRBD1 matches at 7 bases. Germline V gene sequence: CDR1 SGHRS, CDR2 YFSETQ. CDR3 size: 15 residues. The ends lost 3 bases at V and 0 bases at J; junction bases unmatched: 5. The CDR3 nucleotides read TGCGCCAGCAGCTCGGAGGGGGCACTGAACACTGAAGCTTTCTTT. Translation: CASSSEGALNTEAFF.

The CDR3 reads CASRGGQSYEQYF. The CDR3 nucleotides are TGTGCCAGCAGGGGTGGGCAATCCTACGAGCAGTACTTC. The chain recombines TRBV7-8 with TRBJ2-7; no firm D call. Looked up from germline, CDR1 is SGHVS and CDR2 is FQNEAQ. CDR3 size: 13 residues. Trimming shortened V by 6 bases and J by 1 base, and 10 bases separated the two germline ends.

The chain combines TRBV27 with TRBJ2-6; a weak D match, TRBD1 (6 bases). This CDR3 has 20 residues. Trimming stripped 3 bases from V and 0 bases from J, with 21 bases between. The V gene's germline CDR1 is MNHEY and CDR2 SMNVEV (reference sequence). The CDR3 is CASSFGPGGQTISGANVLTF. As DNA, the CDR3 is TGTGCCAGCAGTTTTGGGCCTGGAGGACAGACAATCTCTGGGGCCAACGTCCTGACTTTC.

This rearrangement joins TRBV30 to TRBJ1-3; D remains unclear. Germline CDR1 reads GTSNPN; CDR2 reads SVGIG (reference sequence). Trimming pared 4 bases from V and 2 bases from J, leaving 9 bases between. The CDR3 contains 13 residues. The CDR3 region is CAWTHGTGNTIYF. CDR3 in DNA: TGTGCCTGGACCCACGGTACTGGAAACACCATATATTTT. The variable domain in full, with the rest retrieved from reference TRBV30 and TRBJ1-3, is SQTIHQWPATLVQPVGSPLSLECTVEGTSNPNLYWYRQAAGRGLQLLFYSVGIGQISSEVPQNLSASRPQDRQFILSSKKLLLSDSGFYLCAWTHGTGNTIYFGEGSWLTVV.

The V call is TRBV7-2, the J call TRBJ1-2; D unresolved. The germline V gene encodes CDR1 SGHTA and CDR2 FQGNSA. This CDR3 region has 14 residues. The V and J ends lost 6 bases and 4 bases respectively, with 15 bases between them. The CDR3 DNA follows: TGTGCCAGCAGTTCGAGACGGACTGCCTATGGCTACACCTTC. Protein: CASSSRRTAYGYTF. The full variable domain, completed using reference TRBV7-2 and TRBJ1-2, is GAGVSQSPSNKVTEKGKDVELRCDPISGHTALYWYRQSLGQGLEFLIYFQGNSAPDKSGLPSDRFSAERTGGSVSTLTIQRTQQEDSAVYLCASSSRRTAYGYTFGSGTRLTVV.

The chain uses TRBV19 and TRBJ2-7; 13 nucleotides line up with TRBD2. The junction had 7 bases not matched to a gene; V was cut back by 5 bases and J by 6 bases. This CDR3 has 15 residues. Germline CDR1 and CDR2: LNHDA and SQIVND (reference sequence). CDR3 amino acids: CASSRPGLAGIEQYF. Written as DNA, the CDR3 is TGTGCCAGTAGTCGACCGGGACTAGCGGGAATCGAGCAGTACTTC.

This clone was counted only a few times. CDR3 nucleotides: TGTGCCAGCAGCCCCGGAGGACAGCTGAACACCATATATTTT. Translated: CASSPGGQLNTIYF. The rearrangement links TRBV5-4 to TRBJ1-3; TRBD1 might be the D (6 bases). Deletions cut 4 bases from V and 7 bases from J, with 15 bases between. Per the germline V gene, CDR1 is SGHNT and CDR2 is YYREEE (reference sequence). CDR3 length: 14 amino acids.

V is TRBV7-2 and J is TRBJ2-3, with D unclear. The V end was cut by 5 bases, the J end by 6 bases, with 12 bases between. The CDR3 has 13 amino acids. The germline V gene encodes CDR1 SGHTA and CDR2 FQGNSA. The CDR3 region has the DNA TGTGCCAGCAGCCGCGATGGAATGGATACGCAGTATTTT. Its translation: CASSRDGMDTQYF.

The chain joins TRBV5-4 to TRBJ2-5, with D tentatively TRBD2 (6 bases). The J call is uncertain, as TRBJ2-7 better fits the DNA end. The CDR3 spans 13 residues. The germline gives CDR1 SGHNT, CDR2 YYREEE (reference sequence). In nucleotides, the CDR3 is TGTGCCAGCAGCCGGGGACTTTCGTACGAGCAGTACTTC. Protein: CASSRGLSYEQYF.

J is TRBJ2-1 and V is TRBV7-9; D unresolved. The CDR3 loop spans 12 amino acids. Germline values: CDR1 SEHNR, CDR2 FQNEAQ (reference sequence). V dropped 2 bases and J dropped 7 bases, with 6 bases sitting between them. CDR3 bases: TGTGCCAGCAGCTTACTGTGGAATGAGCAGTTCTTC. Amino acids: CASSLLWNEQFF. Using reference TRBV7-9 and TRBJ2-1 for the parts outside the CDR3, the full variable domain is DTGVSQNPRHKITKRGQNVTFRCDPISEHNRLYWYRQTLGQGPEFLTYFQNEAQLEKSRLLSDRFSAERPKGSFSTLEIQRTEQGDSAMYLCASSLLWNEQFFGPGTRLTVL.

The gene calls are TRBV7-9 and TRBJ2-7; D is ambiguous. The V end lost 5 bases, the J end lost 3 bases, and 5 bases lay between the germline ends. The CDR3 spans 11 residues. Germline V lookup: CDR1 SEHNR, CDR2 FQNEAQ (reference sequence). CDR3 coding DNA: TGTGCCAGCAGCCCTCACTACGAGCAGTACTTC. This codes for CASSPHYEQYF. Based on the CDR3 plus reference TRBV7-9 and TRBJ2-7, the full variable domain is DTGVSQNPRHKITKRGQNVTFRCDPISEHNRLYWYRQTLGQGPEFLTYFQNEAQLEKSRLLSDRFSAERPKGSFSTLEIQRTEQGDSAMYLCASSPHYEQYFGPGTRLTVT.

Of note for this clone: Distinct nucleotide sequences in the sample also encode this CDR3. The chain employs TRBV7-2 and TRBJ2-1; D unresolved. This CDR3 comprises 13 residues. The V gene's germline CDR1 is SGHTA and CDR2 FQGNSA. V was trimmed by 5 bases and J by 4 bases, leaving 9 bases between them. DNA for the CDR3: TGTGCCAGCAGCCTCGGACGTTACAATGAGCAGTTCTTC. Residues: CASSLGRYNEQFF. The entire variable domain, with the rest obtained from reference TRBV7-2 and TRBJ2-1, is as follows: GAGVSQSPSNKVTEKGKDVELRCDPISGHTALYWYRQSLGQGLEFLIYFQGNSAPDKSGLPSDRFSAERTGGSVSTLTIQRTQQEDSAVYLCASSLGRYNEQFFGPGTRLTVL.

V is TRBV5-1 and J is TRBJ2-1, with TRBD1 as a possible D gene (6 bases). V lost 10 bases to trimming and J lost 7 bases, with 18 bases between them. The CDR3 has 13 residues. CDR1 is SGHRS, CDR2 YFSETQ, per germline. In DNA, the CDR3 is TGCGCCGGATATGGGTGGGGGCGAAATGAGCAGTTCTTC. Protein: CAGYGWGRNEQFF.

CDR3 sequence reads: CASSYRTGANVLTF. CDR3 coding DNA: TGTGCCAGCAGTTATCGGACAGGGGCCAACGTCCTGACTTTC. V and J are TRBV6-1 and TRBJ2-6; D perhaps matches TRBD1 (5 bases). V was pared by 5 bases and J by 4 bases, with 9 bases between. This CDR3 spans 14 amino acids. Germline lookup yields CDR1 MNHNS and CDR2 SASEGT.

This clone was found a few times. This chain joins TRBV5-4 and TRBJ2-1; TRBD2 agrees at 10 bases. CDR1 and CDR2 from the germline V gene are SGHNT and YYREEE (reference sequence). There are 16 residues in the CDR3. Unmatched junction bases numbered 10, after V lost 5 bases and J lost 5 bases. As DNA, the CDR3 is TGTGCCAGCAGTCGTCCTACTAGCGGGGAAAACAATGAGCAGTTCTTC. Encoded protein: CASSRPTSGENNEQFF.

The chain is built from TRBV11-2 and TRBJ2-4; TRBD1 is a possible D gene (6 bases). The CDR3 contains 17 residues. Trimming took off 4 bases at V and 2 bases at J, with 18 bases between the two ends. Germline CDR1 reads SGHAT; CDR2 reads FQNNGV. The CDR3 is CASSSLRGNLPKNIQYF. CDR3 coding DNA: TGTGCCAGCAGCTCCCTTAGGGGGAATCTTCCCAAAAACATTCAGTACTTC.